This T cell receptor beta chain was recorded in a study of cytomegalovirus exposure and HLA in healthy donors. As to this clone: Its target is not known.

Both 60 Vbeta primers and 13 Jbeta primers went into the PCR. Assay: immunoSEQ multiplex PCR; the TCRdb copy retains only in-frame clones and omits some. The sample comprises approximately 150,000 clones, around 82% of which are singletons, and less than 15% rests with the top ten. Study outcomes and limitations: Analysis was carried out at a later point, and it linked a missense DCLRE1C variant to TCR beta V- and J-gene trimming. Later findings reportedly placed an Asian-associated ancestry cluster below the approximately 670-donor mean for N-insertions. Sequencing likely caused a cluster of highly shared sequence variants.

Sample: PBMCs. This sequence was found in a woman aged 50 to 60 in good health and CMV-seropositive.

The DNA of the CDR3 is TGTGCCAGCAGCCAAGAACCGACAGGAGTGGGTGAAGCTTTCTTT. It yields the protein CASSQEPTGVGEAFF. V gene TRBV4-2 combines with J gene TRBJ1-1; a weak D match, TRBD1 (6 bases). Germline assignment: CDR1 LGHNA and CDR2 YNFKEQ. This CDR3 has 15 residues. V was trimmed by 0 bases and J by 7 bases, leaving 15 bases between them.